This T cell receptor (beta chain) appears in the sequencing data of a study of identical twins. This clonotype was seen repeatedly, ten times or more. Its antigen remains unknown. Template switching created a universal primer site, and the cDNA included unique molecular identifiers. MiXCR was run by TCRdb on the 5' RACE reads, yielding one entry per CDR3 protein. The repertoire holds approximately 600,000 distinct CDR3 sequences, roughly 6.6% seen once, with about 1.5% in the top ten. V shed 6 bases and J shed 3 bases, with 9 bases lying between them. The CDR3 covers 12 residues. Whole-study results and caveats: Cross-sectional statistical analysis was relied on for the conclusions, without the same donors being followed. Carriage of fewer insertions was seen in abundant cord blood beta clonotypes, whereas memory repertoires showed none. With monozygotic twins, out-of-frame TCR alpha sharing exceeded what models estimated.

These records were also assigned to another study, of yellow fever vaccine responses in identical twins.

Sequenced input: PBMCs. This receptor was identified in a woman under 30 in good health. The V gene is TRBV12-3 or TRBV12-4, the J gene TRBJ2-7, with D uncertain. CDR3 coding DNA: TGTGCCAGCAGCCTAGATTACTACGAGCAGTACTTC. The encoded protein is CASSLDYYEQYF.